These 5 T cell receptor beta chains originate from one sample sequenced in a study of human T cells and chemical hapten exposure. A single record per CDR3 protein comes from TCRdb applying MiXCR to the RACE reads. The repertoire holds about 160,000 distinct CDR3 sequences, with 25% to 35% as singletons. As for time point: patch test 3, about 24 weeks after DPC sensitization. Documented treatment: therapeutic diphenylcyclopropenone sensitization with weekly scalp DPC. The material sequenced was whole blood, taken in connection with sensitization to the hapten diphenylcyclopropenone (DPC). These receptors all stem from a woman aged 18-35 years with alopecia areata. Some clones in this sample may be carry-over from other donors' samples.

As DNA, the CDR3 is TGTGCCAGCAGGGAAACAGGGGCTCTCACTGAAGCTTTCTTT. Translated, it gives CASRETGALTEAFF. V and J are TRBV6-5 and TRBJ1-1; 7 bases align to TRBD1. V shed 6 bases and J 4 bases; nucleotides not matched to a gene: 8. This CDR3 has 14 residues. Germline-derived CDR1 and CDR2 are MNHEY and SVGAGI.

This chain uses TRBV4-1 with TRBJ1-2; no clear D. Between the trimmed V and J ends, which lost 1 base and 3 bases, there was a span of 12 bases. The CDR3 covers 15 residues. The germline CDR1 and CDR2 sequences are MGHRA and YSYEKL. CDR3 amino acids: CASSQAADGYYGYTF. The CDR3 DNA reads as TGCGCCAGCAGCCAAGCAGCGGACGGCTACTATGGCTACACCTTC.

This clonotype has just one count. The J gene is TRBJ1-5, the V gene TRBV5-1, with a weak D call TRBD1 (5 bases). With 4 bases removed from V and 1 base from J, the gap between germline ends came to 12 bases. CDR1 is SGHRS, CDR2 YFSETQ, per germline. The CDR3 sequence is 15 residues long. For the CDR3, the DNA is TGCGCCAGCAGCCCGGGACCGAGGAGCAATCAGCCCCAGCATTTT. Amino acids: CASSPGPRSNQPQHF.

The chain joins TRBV4-2 to TRBJ1-1; D gene unclear. Trimming shortened V by 0 bases and J by 4 bases, and 12 bases separated the two germline ends. The CDR3 is 15 amino acids. In germline, CDR1 is LGHNA, CDR2 YNFKEQ. In DNA form, the CDR3 reads TGTGCCAGCAGCCAAGATATGGGTGTGAGCACTGAAGCTTTCTTT. Protein: CASSQDMGVSTEAFF.

The V and J genes are TRBV2 and TRBJ2-3; TRBD2 matches 16 bases. CDR1 and CDR2 from the germline V gene are SNHLY and FYNNEI. The CDR3 is made up of 15 amino acids. V lost 7 bases, J lost 11 bases, and 9 bases stayed unmatched. As DNA, the CDR3 is TGTGCCAGCACGACCGGGACTAGCGGGGGGGCTGGGCAGTATTTT. Protein: CASTTGTSGGAGQYF.